Described below is a single T cell receptor (beta chain) sequence and its context. Its antigen is not identified. Libraries were prepared by immunoSEQ multiplex PCR; TCRdb keeps only in-frame clonotypes and omits some of them. The sample lists 1,200 to 1,500 clones; around 80% were seen once. This entry is derived from a study of stem cell transplantation in POMP-related autoinflammatory disease. Study results and caveats: Unique TRB V-J gene pairings were limited in number in patients with PRAID. A trend toward lower repertoire diversity and greater clonality appeared in every analyzed T-cell subset of PRAID patients.

The sample comprised Tregs from PBMCs. The sequence came from a human donor in good health.

The CDR3 bases are TGCGCCAGCAGCCACCCTGGACAGGGGGCTGGAGGCTACACCTTC. Encoded protein: CASSHPGQGAGGYTF. This chain connects TRBV4-3 to TRBJ1-2, with 11 positions matching TRBD1. The junction had 8 bases not matched to a gene; V was cut back by 3 bases and J by 8 bases. The CDR3 is made up of 15 amino acids. Germline V gene data show CDR1 as LGHNA and CDR2 as YSLEER.